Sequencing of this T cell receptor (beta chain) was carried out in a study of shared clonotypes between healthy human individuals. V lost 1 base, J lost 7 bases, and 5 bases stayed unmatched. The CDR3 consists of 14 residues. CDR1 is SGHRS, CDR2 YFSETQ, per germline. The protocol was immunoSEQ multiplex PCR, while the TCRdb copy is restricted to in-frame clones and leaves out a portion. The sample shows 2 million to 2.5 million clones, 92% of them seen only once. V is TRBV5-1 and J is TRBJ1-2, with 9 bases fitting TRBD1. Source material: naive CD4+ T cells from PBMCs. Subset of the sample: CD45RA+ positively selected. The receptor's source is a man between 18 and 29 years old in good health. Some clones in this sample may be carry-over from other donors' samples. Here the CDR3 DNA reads TGCGCCAGCAGCTTGTCCGGGACAGGGATTGGCTACACCTTC. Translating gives CASSLSGTGIGYTF.